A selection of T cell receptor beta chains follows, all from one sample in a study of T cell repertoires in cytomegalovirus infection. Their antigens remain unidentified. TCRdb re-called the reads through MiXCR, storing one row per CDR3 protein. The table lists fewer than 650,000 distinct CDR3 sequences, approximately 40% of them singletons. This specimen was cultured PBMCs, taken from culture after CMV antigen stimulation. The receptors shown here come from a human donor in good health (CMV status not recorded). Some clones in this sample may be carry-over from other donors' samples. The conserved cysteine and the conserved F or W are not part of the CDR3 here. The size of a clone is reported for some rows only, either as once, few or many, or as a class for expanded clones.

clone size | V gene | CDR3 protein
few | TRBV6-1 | ASSTGQGESNQPQH
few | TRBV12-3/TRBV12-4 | ASRPTGGYEQY
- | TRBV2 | ASSMGLPGSYNEQL
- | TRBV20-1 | SARVVGGRYSNQPQH
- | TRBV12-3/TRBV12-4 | ASSRLRSDTQY
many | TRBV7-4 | ASSLIQVGGSGEQY
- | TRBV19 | ASSHGPGNTGELF
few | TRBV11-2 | ASSSRRGQYNEQF
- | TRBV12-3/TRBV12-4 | ASSFSAGTQETQY
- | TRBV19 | ASSAAGPPGDEQY
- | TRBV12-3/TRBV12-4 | ASSFKDTQY
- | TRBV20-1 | SGAAGNYYNSPLH
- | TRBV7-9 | ASSSPERAGEQY
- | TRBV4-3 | ASSRGGQGAVGELF
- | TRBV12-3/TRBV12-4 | ASKPRQSITDTQY
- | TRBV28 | ASSTPGTGGDEQY
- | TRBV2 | ASSGFLSGDPYNEQF
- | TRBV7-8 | ASSFPAGTSGSHRNEQY
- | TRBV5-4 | ASSSSAVQETQY
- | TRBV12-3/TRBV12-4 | ASGTGREKLF
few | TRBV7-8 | ASSFYPPRQGRFEKLF
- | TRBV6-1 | ASSEGPKAYEQY
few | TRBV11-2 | ASSSSGGLGEAF
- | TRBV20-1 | SARDRGNENTGELF
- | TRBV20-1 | SARDNRANTEAF
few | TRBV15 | ATSRGQGAAETQY
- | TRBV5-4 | ASSWAGPNEQF
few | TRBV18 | ASSPLRGRGTEAF
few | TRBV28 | ASSSASGGAARGSGELF
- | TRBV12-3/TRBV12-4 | ASSYQQGVTEAF
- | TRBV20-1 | SATGLGVDTQY
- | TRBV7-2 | ASSLDGLAHNEQF
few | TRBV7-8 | ASSPPKQPLYNEQF
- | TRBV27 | ASSSAGTGAYEQY
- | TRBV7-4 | ASSGRQGTNTEAF
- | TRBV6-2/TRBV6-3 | ASSYRNTGWKEQPQH
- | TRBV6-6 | ASTLTSGRAAEQF
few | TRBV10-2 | ASSAGGTDEQY
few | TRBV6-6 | ASMGGGDQPQH
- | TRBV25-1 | ASSAPRTNRTDTQY
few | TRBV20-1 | SAGPFERGYNEQF